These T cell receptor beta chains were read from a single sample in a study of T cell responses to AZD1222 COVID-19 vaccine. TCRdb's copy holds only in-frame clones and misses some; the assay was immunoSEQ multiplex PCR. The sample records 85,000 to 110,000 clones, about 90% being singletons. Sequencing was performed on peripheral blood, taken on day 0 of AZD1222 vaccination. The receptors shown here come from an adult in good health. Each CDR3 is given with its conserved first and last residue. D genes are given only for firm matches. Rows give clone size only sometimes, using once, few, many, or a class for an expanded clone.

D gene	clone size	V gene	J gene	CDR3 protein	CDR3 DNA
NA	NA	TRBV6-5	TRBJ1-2	CASTRGYDGYTF	TGTGCCAGCACCCGGGGGTATGATGGCTACACCTTC
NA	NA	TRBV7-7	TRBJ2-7	CASSLAVSTYEQYF	TGTGCTAGCAGCTTAGCGGTCAGCACCTACGAGCAGTACTTC
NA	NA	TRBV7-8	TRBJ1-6	CASSPLLSASRDSPLHF	TGTGCCAGCAGCCCCCTCCTTTCCGCGTCCCGGGATTCACCCCTCCACTTT
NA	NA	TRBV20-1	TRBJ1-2	CSARVTAYYTF	TGCAGTGCTAGAGTAACGGCTTACTACACCTTC
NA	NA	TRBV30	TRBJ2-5	CAWSVRETQYF	TGTGCCTGGAGTGTAAGAGAGACCCAGTACTTC
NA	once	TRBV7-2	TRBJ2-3	CASSLEAGDTQYF	TGTGCCAGCAGCTTAGAAGCGGGAGATACGCAGTATTTT
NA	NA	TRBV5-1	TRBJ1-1	CASSRQGTLMNTEAFF	TGCGCCAGCAGCCGTCAGGGGACGCTCATGAACACTGAAGCTTTCTTT
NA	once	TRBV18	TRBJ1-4	CASSPVAGENEKLFF	TGTGCCAGCTCACCGGTCGCAGGGGAGAATGAAAAACTGTTTTTT
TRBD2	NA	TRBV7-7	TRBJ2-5	CASSLGGTSGKETQYF	TGTGCCAGCAGCTTGGGAGGGACTAGCGGTAAAGAGACCCAGTACTTC
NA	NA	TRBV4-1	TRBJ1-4	CASSQSPIPATNEKLFF	TGCGCCAGCAGCCAGAGTCCGATCCCGGCAACTAATGAAAAACTGTTTTTT
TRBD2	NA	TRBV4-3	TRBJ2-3	CASSQTSGDTQYF	TGCGCCAGCAGCCAGACTAGCGGGGATACGCAGTATTTT
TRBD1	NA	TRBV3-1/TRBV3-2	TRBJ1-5	CASSPTGVYNQPQHF	TGTGCCAGCAGCCCGACAGGGGTCTATAATCAGCCCCAGCATTTT
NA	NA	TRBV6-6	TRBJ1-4	CASSYSKWGDEKLFF	TGTGCCAGCAGTTACTCGAAGTGGGGTGATGAAAAACTGTTTTTT
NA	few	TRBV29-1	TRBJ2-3	CSARSTSTDTQYF	TGCAGCGCCAGGAGTACTAGCACAGATACGCAGTATTTT
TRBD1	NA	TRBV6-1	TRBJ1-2	CASSETPGQGDNYGYTF	TGTGCCAGCAGTGAAACCCCCGGCCAGGGGGATAACTATGGCTACACCTTC
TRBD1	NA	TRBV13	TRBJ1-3	CASRAGGTDGNTIYF	TGTGCCAGCAGGGCAGGGGGTACAGATGGAAACACCATATATTTT
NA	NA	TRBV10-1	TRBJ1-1	CASSVTFNTEAFF	TGCGCCAGCAGTGTCACATTTAACACTGAAGCTTTCTTT
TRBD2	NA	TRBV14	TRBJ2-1	CASSQEAGMWNEQFF	TGTGCCAGCAGCCAAGAAGCGGGGATGTGGAATGAGCAGTTCTTC
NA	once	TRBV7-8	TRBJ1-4	CASSPREEGRKLFF	TGTGCCAGCAGTCCACGGGAGGAAGGCCGAAAACTGTTTTTT
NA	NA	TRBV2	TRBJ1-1	CASSVGTEAFF	TGTGCCAGCAGTGTGGGGACTGAAGCTTTCTTT
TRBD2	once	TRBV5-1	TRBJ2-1	CASLPSGGAGSYNEQFF	TGCGCCAGCCTGCCTAGCGGGGGGGCCGGGTCCTACAATGAGCAGTTCTTC
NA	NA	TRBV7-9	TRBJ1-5	CASSPEGHGPQHF	TGTGCCAGCAGCCCGGAAGGTCATGGGCCCCAGCATTTT
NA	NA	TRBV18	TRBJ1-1	CASSPPGANTEAFF	TGTGCCAGCTCCCCACCGGGGGCGAACACTGAAGCTTTCTTT
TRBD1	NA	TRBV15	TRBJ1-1	CATSSKQGKASTEAFF	TGTGCCACCAGCAGTAAACAGGGGAAAGCGAGCACTGAAGCTTTCTTT
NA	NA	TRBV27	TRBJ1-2	CASSSGRLYGYTF	TGTGCCAGCAGTTCCGGACGCCTCTATGGCTACACCTTC
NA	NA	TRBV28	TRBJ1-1	CASSYPQGGGMNTEAFF	TGTGCCAGCAGTTACCCCCAGGGAGGTGGTATGAACACTGAAGCTTTCTTT
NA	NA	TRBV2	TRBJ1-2	CASSDLPARQGLYGYTF	TGTGCCAGCAGTGACCTCCCAGCAAGGCAGGGACTTTATGGCTACACCTTC
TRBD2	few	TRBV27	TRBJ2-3	CASRTGTSLDTQYF	TGTGCCAGCAGGACCGGGACTAGCCTCGATACGCAGTATTTT
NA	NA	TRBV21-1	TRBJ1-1	CASSKDRGGTEAFF	TGTGCCAGCAGCAAGGACAGGGGTGGGACTGAAGCTTTCTTT
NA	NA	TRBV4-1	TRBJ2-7	CASSQEGKTYEQYF	TGCGCCAGCAGCCAAGAAGGTAAAACCTACGAGCAGTACTTC
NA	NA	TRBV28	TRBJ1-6	CASTPWGRNNSPLHF	TGTGCCAGCACCCCCTGGGGGAGAAATAATTCACCCCTCCACTTT
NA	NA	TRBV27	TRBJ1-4	CASSSPDSLGEKLFF	TGTGCCAGCAGTTCTCCGGACAGCCTAGGGGAAAAACTGTTTTTT
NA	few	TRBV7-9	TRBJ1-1	CASSVHPTANTEAFF	TGTGCCAGCAGCGTACACCCTACAGCGAACACTGAAGCTTTCTTT
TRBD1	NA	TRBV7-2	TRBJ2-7	CASSTRQGYEQYF	TGTGCCAGCAGCACCAGACAGGGGTACGAGCAGTACTTC
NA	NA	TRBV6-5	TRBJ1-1	CASSTSTGNGFF	TGTGCCAGCAGTACCTCAACAGGGAACGGTTTCTTT
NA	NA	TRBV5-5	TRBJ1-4	CASTAEGGIEKLFF	TGTGCCAGCACCGCCGAGGGTGGTATTGAAAAACTGTTTTTT
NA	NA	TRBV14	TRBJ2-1	CASSHGGAVYNEQFF	TGTGCCAGCAGCCATGGCGGGGCCGTCTACAATGAGCAGTTCTTC